The clone carrying this TCR beta chain appeared a single time. This entry is derived from a study of blood T cell repertoires in COVID-19. Study background: Whether acute or convalescent, the COVID-19 samples came from the United States, Italy and Spain. The analysed material was cDNA or gDNA that came from T cells, B-cell-depleted T cells, or PBMCs.

The CDR3 is 13 residues long. Trimming removed 0 bases at V and 7 bases at J, with 11 bases between. Germline V gene lookup returns CDR1 SGHTS and CDR2 YDEGEE. How the authors handled the data: Estimates of nucleated cell counts were drawn from the amplification of reference gene primers. Clones were sequenced by immunoSEQ multiplex PCR, and TCRdb holds only the in-frame ones, with some missing. D and trimming come from the DNA, and the V and J calls and clone size come from that table. The data show 250,000 to 400,000 clones, 75% to 90% seen once. A Seattle source enrolled patients during active infection and followed them longitudinally.

The receptor was isolated from a woman aged 25 to 39 with COVID-19, enrolled during active disease. Sequenced sample: peripheral blood. The chain links TRBV5-8 to TRBJ2-7; D may be TRBD2 (6 bases). The CDR3 coding sequence is TGTGCCAGCAGCTTGGGGTGGAGGGGTGAGCAGTACTTC. This translates into CASSLGWRGEQYF.